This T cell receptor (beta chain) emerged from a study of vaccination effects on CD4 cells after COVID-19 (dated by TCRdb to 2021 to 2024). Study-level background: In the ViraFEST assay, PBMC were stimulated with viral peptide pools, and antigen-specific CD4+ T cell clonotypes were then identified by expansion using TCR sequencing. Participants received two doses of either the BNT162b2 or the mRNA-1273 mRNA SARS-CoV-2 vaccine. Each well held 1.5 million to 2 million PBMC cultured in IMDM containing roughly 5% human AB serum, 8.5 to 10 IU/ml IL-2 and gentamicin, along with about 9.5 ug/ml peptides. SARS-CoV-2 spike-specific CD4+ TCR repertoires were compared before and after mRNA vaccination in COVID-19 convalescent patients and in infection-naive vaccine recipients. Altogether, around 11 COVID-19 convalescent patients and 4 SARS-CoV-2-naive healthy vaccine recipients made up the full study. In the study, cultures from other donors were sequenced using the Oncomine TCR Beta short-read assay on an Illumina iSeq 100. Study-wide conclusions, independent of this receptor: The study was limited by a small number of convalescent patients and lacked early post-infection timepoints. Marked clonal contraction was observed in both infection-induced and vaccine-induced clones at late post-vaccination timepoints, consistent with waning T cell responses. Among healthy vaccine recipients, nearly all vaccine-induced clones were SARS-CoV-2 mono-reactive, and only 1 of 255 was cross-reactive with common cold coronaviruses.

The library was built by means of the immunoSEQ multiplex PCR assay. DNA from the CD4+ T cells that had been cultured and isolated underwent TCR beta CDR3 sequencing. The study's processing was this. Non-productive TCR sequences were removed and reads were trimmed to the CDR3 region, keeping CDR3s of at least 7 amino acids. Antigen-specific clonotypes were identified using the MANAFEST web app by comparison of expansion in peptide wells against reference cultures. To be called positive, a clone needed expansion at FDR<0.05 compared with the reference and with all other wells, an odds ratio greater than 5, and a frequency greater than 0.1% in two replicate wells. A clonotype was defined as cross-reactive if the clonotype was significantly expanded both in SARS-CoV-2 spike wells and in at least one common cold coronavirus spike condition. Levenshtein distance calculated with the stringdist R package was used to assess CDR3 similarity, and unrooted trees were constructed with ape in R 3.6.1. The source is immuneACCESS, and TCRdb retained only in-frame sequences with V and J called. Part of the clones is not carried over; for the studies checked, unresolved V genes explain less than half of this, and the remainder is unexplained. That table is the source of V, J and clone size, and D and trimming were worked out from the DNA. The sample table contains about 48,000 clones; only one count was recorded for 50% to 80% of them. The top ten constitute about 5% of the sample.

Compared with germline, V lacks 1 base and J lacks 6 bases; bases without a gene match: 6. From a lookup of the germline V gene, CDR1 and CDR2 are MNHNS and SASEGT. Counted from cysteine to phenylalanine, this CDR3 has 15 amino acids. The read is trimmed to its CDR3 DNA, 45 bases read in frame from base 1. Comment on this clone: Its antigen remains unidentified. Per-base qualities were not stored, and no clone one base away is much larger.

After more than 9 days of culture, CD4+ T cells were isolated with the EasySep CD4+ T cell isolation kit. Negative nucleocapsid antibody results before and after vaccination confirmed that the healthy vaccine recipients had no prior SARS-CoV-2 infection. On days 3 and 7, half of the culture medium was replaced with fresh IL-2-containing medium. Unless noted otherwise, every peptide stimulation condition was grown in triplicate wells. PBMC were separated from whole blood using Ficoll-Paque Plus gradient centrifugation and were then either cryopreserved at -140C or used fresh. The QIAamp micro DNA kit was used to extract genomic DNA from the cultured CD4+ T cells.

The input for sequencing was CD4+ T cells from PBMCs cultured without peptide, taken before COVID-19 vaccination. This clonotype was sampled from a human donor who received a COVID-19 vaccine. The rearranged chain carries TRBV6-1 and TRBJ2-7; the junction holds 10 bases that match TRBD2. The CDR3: CASSEVRTSGTEQYF. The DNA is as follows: TGTGCCAGCAGTGAAGTTCGGACTAGCGGTACCGAGCAGTACTTC.